The TCR beta chain described here comes from a study of shared clonotypes between healthy human individuals. Study summary: CD8 memory received one plate per donor, CD8 naive two, CD4 memory three and CD4 naive three.

Remarks on this clone: Its antigen is unidentified.

Study-level findings and limits: Researchers found naive subsets generally carried larger estimated richness than memory subsets. Measured sharing among donors was expected to vary with sequencing depth. For sorted subsets, rarefaction showed incomplete sequencing despite large depth.

Trimming shortened V by 4 bases and J by 0 bases, and 3 bases separated the two germline ends. The germline V gene encodes CDR1 KGHSH and CDR2 LQKENI. There are 12 residues in the CDR3. Generated by immunoSEQ multiplex PCR, the TCRdb table keeps only in-frame clones and is missing some. The data contain 1,400,000 or so clones, about 98.5% of them singletons. This chain links TRBV18 with TRBJ1-2; D unresolved. The clonotype comes from a man aged 25 to 40 in good health. Material: naive CD4+ T cells sorted from blood. Noted subset: CD45RA+ positively selected. The CDR3 reads CASSHANYGYTF. Here the CDR3 DNA reads TGTGCCAGCTCACACGCTAACTATGGCTACACCTTC.